This T cell receptor beta chain was recorded in a study of cytomegalovirus exposure and HLA in healthy donors. On this clone: The antigen remains undetermined.

PCR involved 60 Vbeta and 13 Jbeta primers. TCRdb keeps only in-frame clones here, not all; method: immunoSEQ multiplex PCR. Of fewer than 140,000 clones in the sample, about two thirds were seen once. Study outcomes and limitations: In the analysis, some V segments, TRBV6-2 and TRBV6-3 included, were excluded as indistinguishable.

The V gene's germline CDR1 is SGHRS and CDR2 YFSETQ. The CDR3 has 14 residues. Trimming took 4 bases from V and 1 from J, leaving 11 bases between them. This chain uses TRBV5-1 with TRBJ1-1; tentatively, D is TRBD1 (6 bases). Sequencing input: PBMCs. This TCR was recovered from a boy aged 5-17 years in good health and CMV-seronegative. The DNA of the CDR3 is TGCGCCAGCAGCCTCTCGACAGGGAACACTGAAGCTTTCTTT. Its translation is CASSLSTGNTEAFF.